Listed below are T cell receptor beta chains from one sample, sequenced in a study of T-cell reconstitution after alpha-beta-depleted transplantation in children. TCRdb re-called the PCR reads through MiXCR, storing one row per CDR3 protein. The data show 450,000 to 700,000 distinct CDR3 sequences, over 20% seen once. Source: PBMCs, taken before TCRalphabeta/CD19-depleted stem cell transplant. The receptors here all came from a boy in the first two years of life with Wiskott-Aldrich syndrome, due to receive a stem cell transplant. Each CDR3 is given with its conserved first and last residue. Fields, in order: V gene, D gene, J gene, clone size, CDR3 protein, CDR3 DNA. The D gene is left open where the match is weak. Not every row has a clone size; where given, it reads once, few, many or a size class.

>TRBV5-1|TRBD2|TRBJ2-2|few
CASSLAREWSTGELFF
TGCGCCAGCAGCTTGGCGCGGGAGTGGTCTACCGGGGAGCTGTTTTTT
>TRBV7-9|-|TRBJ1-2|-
CASSPAVYYGYTF
TGTGCCAGCAGCCCCGCAGTTTACTATGGCTACACCTTC
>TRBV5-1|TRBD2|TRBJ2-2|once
CASSVYRTSGRWGTGELFF
TGCGCCAGCAGCGTTTACCGGACTAGCGGGAGGTGGGGCACCGGGGAGCTGTTTTTT
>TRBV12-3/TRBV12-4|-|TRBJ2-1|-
CASSLGEVEQFF
TGTGCCAGCAGTTTAGGGGAAGTTGAGCAGTTCTTC
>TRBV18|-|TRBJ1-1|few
CASSPLPTTLSEAFF
TGTGCCAGCTCACCATTACCAACGACACTGTCTGAAGCTTTCTTT
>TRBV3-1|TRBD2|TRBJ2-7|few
CASSQARAGGPYEQYF
TGTGCCAGCAGCCAAGCGCGCGCGGGAGGGCCCTACGAGCAGTACTTC
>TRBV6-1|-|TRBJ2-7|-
CASSSRGDYYEQYF
TGTGCCAGCTCCTCTAGGGGGGATTACTACGAGCAGTACTTC
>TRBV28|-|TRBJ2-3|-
CASSVRLGVTDTQYF
TGTGCCAGCAGTGTAAGGCTAGGAGTCACAGATACGCAGTATTTT
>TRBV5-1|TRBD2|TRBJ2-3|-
CASRTSGSIADTQYF
TGCGCCAGCAGGACTAGCGGGTCGATCGCAGATACGCAGTATTTT
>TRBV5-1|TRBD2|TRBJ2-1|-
CASSSGLAGGQVSYNEQFF
TGCGCCAGCAGCTCGGGACTAGCGGGAGGCCAGGTATCCTACAATGAGCAGTTCTTC
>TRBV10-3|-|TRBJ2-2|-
CAIRESGELFF
TGTGCCATCAGAGAATCCGGGGAGCTGTTTTTT
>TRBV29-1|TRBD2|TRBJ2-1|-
CSGWASGSYNEQFF
TGCAGCGGTTGGGCTAGCGGGAGTTACAATGAGCAGTTCTTC
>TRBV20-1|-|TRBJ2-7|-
CSDNRAGTGNEQYF
TGCAGTGACAACCGGGCGGGGACGGGTAACGAGCAGTACTTC
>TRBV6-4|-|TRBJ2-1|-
CASSDSPGEQFF
TGTGCCAGCAGTGACTCCCCCGGTGAGCAGTTCTTC
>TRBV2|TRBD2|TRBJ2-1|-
CASRQLAGGNNEQFF
TGTGCCAGCAGGCAGCTAGCGGGAGGAAACAATGAGCAGTTCTTC
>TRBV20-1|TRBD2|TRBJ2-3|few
CSARLATSGTDTQYF
TGCAGTGCTAGGTTGGCGACTAGCGGCACAGATACGCAGTATTTT
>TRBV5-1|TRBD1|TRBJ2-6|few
CASSWTGAGANGLTF
TGCGCCAGCAGCTGGACAGGGGCTGGGGCCAACGGCCTGACTTTC
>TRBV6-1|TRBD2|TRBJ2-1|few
CASRVGLAGSYNEQFF
TGTGCCAGCAGGGTTGGACTAGCGGGAAGCTACAATGAGCAGTTCTTC
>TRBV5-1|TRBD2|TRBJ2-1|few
CASSLQGLAGYNEQFF
TGCGCCAGCAGCTTACAAGGACTAGCCGGCTACAATGAGCAGTTCTTC
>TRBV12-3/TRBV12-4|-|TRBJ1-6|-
CASSPLQGKGSPLHF
TGTGCCAGCAGCCCGCTCCAGGGGAAGGGTTCACCCCTCCACTTT